This T cell receptor (beta chain) originates from a study of blood T cells in healthy people across ages. Overall study results and limits: Diversity was higher, and naive CD4+ cells more numerous, in long-lived donors than in aged donors. Lack of knowledge of donor CMV status possibly confounded expanded clonotype changes. Older individuals had lower TCR beta diversity per million T cells (the decline was roughly linear).

It was with a sample-barcoded 5' primer and a J-beta primer mix that a second PCR of about 7 to 12 cycles was run. Unique molecular identifiers of 12 random nucleotides labeled each cDNA. TCRdb reprocessed the 5' RACE reads with MiXCR, giving one entry per CDR3 protein. The top ten hold 20% to 30% of the sample, which has hundreds of thousands of distinct CDR3 sequences, approximately 53% seen once. Note on this clonotype: As yet, its antigen is unknown.

The TCR sequence derives from a man aged 40-49 years in good health. Sequenced material: blood.

The CDR3 bases are TGCAGCGCAACCCCTCTAAACACAGATACGCAGTATTTT. Its protein product is CSATPLNTDTQYF. V usage is TRBV20-1 and J usage is TRBJ2-3; no reliable D call. Germline V gene sequence: CDR1 DFQATT, CDR2 SNEGSKA (reference sequence). This CDR3 comprises 13 residues.